Listed below are T cell receptor beta chains from one sample, sequenced in a study of T cell repertoires in cytomegalovirus infection. For these TCRs, the target antigens are not known. Via MiXCR, TCRdb re-called the reads, giving one row per CDR3 protein. Of around 770,000 distinct CDR3 sequences listed, 25% to 30% were seen once; the top ten hold about 12%. Sequencing was performed on cultured CD8+ T cells from PBMCs, taken from culture after CMV antigen stimulation. The receptors come from a human donor in good health (CMV status not recorded). Some clones in this sample may be carry-over from other donors' samples. CDR3s include the opening cysteine and the closing phenylalanine or tryptophan. D genes are given only for firm matches. Clone size is not always given. Where it is, it says once, few, many or a class for expanded clones.

CAISEPGTGNTIYF TGTGCCATCTCCGAGCCGGGGACTGGAAACACCATATATTTT TRBV10-3 few NA TRBJ1-3
CASSFLEETQYF TGTGCCAGCAGTTTTTTGGAGGAGACCCAGTACTTC TRBV12-3/TRBV12-4 NA NA TRBJ2-5
CASSLEPLSQGAAETQYF TGTGCCAGCAGCTTAGAGCCATTATCCCAGGGGGCAGCGGAGACCCAGTACTTC TRBV7-6 NA TRBD1 TRBJ2-5
CSARVGGAYYNEQFF TGCAGTGCTAGAGTAGGCGGGGCCTACTACAATGAGCAGTTCTTC TRBV20-1 many NA TRBJ2-1
CASSYPRAPTYNEQFF TGTGCCAGCAGCTACCCCCGGGCCCCAACCTACAATGAGCAGTTCTTC TRBV5-6 NA NA TRBJ2-1
CSASPQGSYEQYF TGCAGTGCTAGTCCACAGGGATCCTACGAGCAGTACTTC TRBV20-1 NA NA TRBJ2-7
CASSPNRDGEFYGYTF TGTGCCAGCAGCCCGAACCGGGACGGAGAATTCTATGGCTACACCTTC TRBV2 NA NA TRBJ1-2
CSVAGRTTYNEQFF TGCAGCGTTGCAGGACGTACAACCTACAATGAGCAGTTCTTC TRBV29-1 NA NA TRBJ2-1
CATWHYNEQFF TGTGCCACCTGGCATTACAATGAGCAGTTCTTC TRBV6-2/TRBV6-3 few NA TRBJ2-1
CASSFLAGQNIQYF TGTGCCAGCAGTTTTTTAGCGGGGCAAAACATTCAGTACTTC TRBV6-6 few TRBD2 TRBJ2-4
CATENYGYTF TGTGCCACCGAAAACTATGGCTACACCTTC TRBV25-1 few NA TRBJ1-2
CAISESAGDTEAFF TGTGCCATCAGTGAGTCGGCCGGCGACACTGAAGCTTTCTTT TRBV10-3 NA NA TRBJ1-1
CASSQEGSETNEKLFF TGTGCCAGCAGCCAAGAGGGCTCGGAGACTAATGAAAAACTGTTTTTT TRBV3-1 NA NA TRBJ1-4
CATSDSGTRMSYTGELFF TGTGCCACCAGTGATTCCGGGACACGGATGTCGTACACCGGGGAGCTGTTTTTT TRBV24-1 NA NA TRBJ2-2
CAITSRGELFF TGTGCCATCACATCCAGAGGGGAGCTGTTTTTT TRBV7-2 NA NA TRBJ2-2
CASSQRTVHGLSGNTIYF TGTGCCAGCAGCCAACGGACAGTGCACGGTCTCTCTGGAAACACCATATATTTT TRBV7-3 NA NA TRBJ1-3
CASSQDWGGPVAVF TGCGCCAGCAGCCAAGACTGGGGGGGCCCCGTGGCAGTCTTC TRBV4-3 few NA TRBJ2-1
CASAPLIVAEAFF TGTGCTAGTGCCCCCTTGATTGTCGCTGAAGCTTTCTTT TRBV12-5 few NA TRBJ1-1
CASEGGNEQFF TGTGCCAGTGAGGGTGGAAATGAGCAGTTCTTC TRBV2 few NA TRBJ2-1
CASSPYPPTGRTNTGELFF TGTGCCAGCAGTCCCTACCCACCGACAGGGCGGACGAACACCGGGGAGCTGTTTTTT TRBV27 NA TRBD1 TRBJ2-2
CASSLEPLAGGYEQYF TGTGCCAGCAGCTTAGAGCCCCTAGCGGGGGGGTACGAGCAGTACTTC TRBV7-2 few TRBD2 TRBJ2-7
CSARPTSGATYTGELFF TGCAGTGCTCGCCCCACTAGCGGGGCTACCTACACCGGGGAGCTGTTTTTT TRBV20-1 few TRBD2 TRBJ2-2
CASSLSSRGEWNTEAFF TGTGCCAGCAGCTTGAGTTCCAGGGGTGAGTGGAACACTGAAGCTTTCTTT TRBV7-9 NA NA TRBJ1-1
CASSLARREPNTGELFF TGTGCCAGCAGCTTAGCGAGACGGGAACCGAACACCGGGGAGCTGTTTTTT TRBV7-6 many NA TRBJ2-2
CASSLVRTGDTGELFF TGTGCCAGCAGCTTGGTGCGGACAGGGGACACCGGGGAGCTGTTTTTT TRBV5-6 NA TRBD1 TRBJ2-2
CASSELLTQIYEQYF TGTGCCAGCAGCGAGTTATTGACACAAATCTACGAGCAGTACTTC TRBV5-5 NA NA TRBJ2-7
CASSPPDRGPSLTQYF TGTGCCAGCAGTCCCCCCGACAGGGGGCCTTCCTTAACCCAGTACTTC TRBV6-1 many TRBD1 TRBJ2-5
CASSWGERSNQPQHF TGTGCCAGCAGCTGGGGGGAGCGGAGCAATCAGCCCCAGCATTTT TRBV5-6 NA NA TRBJ1-5
CASSRPWGNEQFF TGTGCCAGCAGTCGCCCATGGGGCAATGAGCAGTTCTTC TRBV12-3/TRBV12-4 few NA TRBJ2-1
CASSLPGANSYEQYF TGTGCCAGCAGCTTACCGGGGGCAAATTCCTACGAGCAGTACTTC TRBV7-6 few NA TRBJ2-7
CASSFRTGLNTEAFF TGTGCCAGCAGCTTTCGGACAGGCCTAAACACTGAAGCTTTCTTT TRBV11-2 NA TRBD1 TRBJ1-1
CASSEPPDSGLETQYF TGTGCCAGCAGTGAACCCCCCGACTCGGGACTAGAGACCCAGTACTTC TRBV25-1 NA NA TRBJ2-5
CASSLASEERTDTQYF TGTGCCAGCAGCTTGGCTAGCGAGGAACGTACAGATACGCAGTATTTT TRBV5-6 NA NA TRBJ2-3